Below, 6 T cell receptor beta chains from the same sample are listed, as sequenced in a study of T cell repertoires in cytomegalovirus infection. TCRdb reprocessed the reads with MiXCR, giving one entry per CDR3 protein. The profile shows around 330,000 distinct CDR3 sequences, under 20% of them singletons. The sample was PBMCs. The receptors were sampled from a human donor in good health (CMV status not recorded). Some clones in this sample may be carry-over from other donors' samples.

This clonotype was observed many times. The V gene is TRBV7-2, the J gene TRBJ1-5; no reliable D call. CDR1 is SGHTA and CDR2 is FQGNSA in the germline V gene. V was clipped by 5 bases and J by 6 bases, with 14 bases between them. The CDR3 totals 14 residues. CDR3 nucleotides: TGTGCCAGCAGCACCCGTACAAGTTTTCAGCCCCAGCATTTT. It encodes CASSTRTSFQPQHF.

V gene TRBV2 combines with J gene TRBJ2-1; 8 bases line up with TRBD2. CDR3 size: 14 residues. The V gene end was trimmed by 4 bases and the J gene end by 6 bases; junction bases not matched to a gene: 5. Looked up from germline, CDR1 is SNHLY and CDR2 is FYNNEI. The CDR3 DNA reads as TGTGCCAGCAGTGGAGCGGGAGCGGGCAATGAGCAGTTCTTC. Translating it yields CASSGAGAGNEQFF.

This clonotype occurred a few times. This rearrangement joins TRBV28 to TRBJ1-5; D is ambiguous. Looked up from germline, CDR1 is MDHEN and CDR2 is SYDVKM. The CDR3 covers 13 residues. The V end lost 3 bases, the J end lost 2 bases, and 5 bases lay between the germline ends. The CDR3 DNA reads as TGTGCCAGCAGTTTGCACGGCAATCAGCCCCAGCATTTT. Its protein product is CASSLHGNQPQHF. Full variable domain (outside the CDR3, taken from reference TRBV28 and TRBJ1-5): DVKVTQSSRYLVKRTGEKVFLECVQDMDHENMFWYRQDPGLGLRLIYFSYDVKMKEKGDIPEGYSVSREKKERFSLILESASTNQTSMYLCASSLHGNQPQHFGDGTRLSIL.

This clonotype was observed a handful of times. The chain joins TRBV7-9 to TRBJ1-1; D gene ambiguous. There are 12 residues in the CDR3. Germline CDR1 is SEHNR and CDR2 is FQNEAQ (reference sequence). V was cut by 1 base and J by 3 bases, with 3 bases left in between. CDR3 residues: CASSLDDTEAFF. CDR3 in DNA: TGTGCCAGCAGCTTAGACGACACTGAAGCTTTCTTT. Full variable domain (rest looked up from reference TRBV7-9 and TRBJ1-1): DTGVSQNPRHKITKRGQNVTFRCDPISEHNRLYWYRQTLGQGPEFLTYFQNEAQLEKSRLLSDRFSAERPKGSFSTLEIQRTEQGDSAMYLCASSLDDTEAFFGQGTRLTVV.

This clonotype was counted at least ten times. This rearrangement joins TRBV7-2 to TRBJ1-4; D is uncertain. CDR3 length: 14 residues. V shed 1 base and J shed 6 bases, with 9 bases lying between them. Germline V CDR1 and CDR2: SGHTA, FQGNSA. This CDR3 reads CASSLESADEKLFF. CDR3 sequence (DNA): TGTGCCAGCAGCTTAGAGTCAGCCGATGAAAAACTGTTTTTT.

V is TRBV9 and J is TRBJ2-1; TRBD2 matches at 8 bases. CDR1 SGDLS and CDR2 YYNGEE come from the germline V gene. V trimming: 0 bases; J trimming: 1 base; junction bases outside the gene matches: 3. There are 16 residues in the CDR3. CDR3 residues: CASSVAASGSYNEQFF. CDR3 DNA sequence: TGTGCCAGCAGCGTAGCAGCTAGCGGGTCCTACAATGAGCAGTTCTTC.